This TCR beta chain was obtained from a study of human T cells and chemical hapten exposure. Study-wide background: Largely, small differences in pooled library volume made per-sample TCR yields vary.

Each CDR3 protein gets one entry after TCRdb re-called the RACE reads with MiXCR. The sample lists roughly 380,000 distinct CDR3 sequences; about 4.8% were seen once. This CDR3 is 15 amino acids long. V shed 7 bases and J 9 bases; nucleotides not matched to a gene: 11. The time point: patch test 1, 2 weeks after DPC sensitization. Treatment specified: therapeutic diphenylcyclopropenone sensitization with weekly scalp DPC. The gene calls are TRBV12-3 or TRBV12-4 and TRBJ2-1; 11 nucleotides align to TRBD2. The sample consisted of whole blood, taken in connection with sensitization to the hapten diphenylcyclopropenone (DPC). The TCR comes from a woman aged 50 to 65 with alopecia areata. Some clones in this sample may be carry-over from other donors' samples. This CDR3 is CASTQVAGGPFEQFF. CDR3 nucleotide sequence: TGTGCCAGCACCCAAGTAGCGGGAGGGCCGTTTGAGCAGTTCTTC.